Each of the 6 T cell receptor beta chains below was sequenced from the same sample in a study of T cells in Graves' hyperthyroidism and ophthalmopathy. Amplified TCR beta CDR3 regions came from RNA transcripts. First-round RT-PCR of the TCR CDR3 relied on the HTBI primer set. TCRdb redid the calling of the multiplex PCR reads with MiXCR, one entry per CDR3 protein. The table records about 400,000 distinct CDR3 sequences, more than 13% of them present only once. Source material: blood. The source of these receptors is a young woman with Graves' hyperthyroidism.

The rearrangement uses TRBV29-1 and TRBJ2-4; weak D call: TRBD1 (6 bases). Germline lookup yields CDR1 SQVTM and CDR2 ANQGSEA. This CDR3 spans 15 amino acids. Trimming removed 1 base from V and 2 bases from J, with 12 bases in between. The CDR3 nucleotides read TGCAGCGTTGAAGGTCAGGGGTTAACCAAAAACATTCAGTACTTC. It translates to CSVEGQGLTKNIQYF.

This clonotype was seen at least ten times. This sequence joins TRBV7-9 and TRBJ2-1; 7 bases are shared with TRBD2. CDR1 is SEHNR and CDR2 is FQNEAQ in the germline V gene (reference sequence). The CDR3 length is 13 residues. V trimming: 1 base; J trimming: 6 bases; junction bases outside the gene matches: 0. CDR3 protein: CASSLGGGNEQFF. Here the CDR3 DNA reads TGTGCCAGCAGCTTAGGGGGGGGCAATGAGCAGTTCTTC.

In this sample, this clonotype turned up many times. V gene TRBV3-1 combines with J gene TRBJ2-3; D remains unclear. From germline, CDR1 is LGHDT and CDR2 YNNKEL (reference sequence). The CDR3 is made up of 13 amino acids. The V gene lost 0 bases and the J gene lost 5 bases, with 6 bases spanning the gap. The CDR3, as DNA: TGTGCCAGCAGCCAAGATGTTAAAGATACGCAGTATTTT. This codes for CASSQDVKDTQYF.

In this sample, this clonotype turned up a few times. The J gene is TRBJ1-5, the V gene TRBV18, with TRBD1 matching 8 bases. Germline CDR1 is KGHSH and CDR2 is LQKENI. V lost 4 bases, J lost 0 bases, and 5 bases stayed unmatched. The CDR3 has 16 residues. This CDR3 reads CASSHGTGDSNQPQHF. CDR3 bases: TGTGCCAGCTCACATGGGACAGGCGATAGCAATCAGCCCCAGCATTTT.

The chain joins TRBV4-1 to TRBJ2-3; no clear D. Germline-derived CDR1 and CDR2 are MGHRA and YSYEKL. V was cut by 0 bases and J by 2 bases, with 12 bases left in between. CDR3 length: 16 amino acids. In nucleotides, the CDR3 is TGCGCCAGCAGCCAAGACGCCGGCCGACTCACAGATACGCAGTATTTT. Translated: CASSQDAGRLTDTQYF.

This clonotype was seen ten or more times. V is TRBV28 and J is TRBJ2-5; 8 nucleotides line up with TRBD2. CDR3 size: 15 residues. V was pared by 3 bases and J by 1 base, with 4 bases of the junction left unmatched. CDR1 is MDHEN and CDR2 is SYDVKM in the germline V gene. CDR3 coding DNA: TGTGCCAGCAGTTTGGGGAGCGGGAGCCAAGAGACCCAGTACTTC. This gives the protein CASSLGSGSQETQYF. Drawing the rest from reference TRBV28 and TRBJ2-5, the complete variable domain is DVKVTQSSRYLVKRTGEKVFLECVQDMDHENMFWYRQDPGLGLRLIYFSYDVKMKEKGDIPEGYSVSREKKERFSLILESASTNQTSMYLCASSLGSGSQETQYFGPGTRLLVL.